These 15 T cell receptor beta chains were all obtained from the same sample, sequenced in a study of cytomegalovirus exposure and HLA in healthy donors (dated by TCRdb to the late 2010s). Library creation used the immunoSEQ multiplex PCR assay. For the multiplex PCR, a mixture combining 60 forward primers for TCR Vbeta segments and 13 reverse primers for TCR Jbeta segments was used. TCRdb took this table from immuneACCESS and kept in-frame rearrangements with V and J called. Such tables lack part of the clones; where checked against another copy, unresolved V genes explain under half of the gap, and the rest is unexplained. The sample table holds 200,000 or so clones, of which 85% were seen once. The ten largest clones take up roughly 1.3% of the sample. Sequenced material: PBMCs. Receptors were obtained from a human donor in good health.

V usage is TRBV6-1 and J usage is TRBJ1-2; D remains unclear. CDR3 length: 13 residues. The V end lost 2 bases, the J end lost 2 bases, and 6 bases lay between the germline ends. Germline V gene data show CDR1 as MNHNS and CDR2 as SASEGT. DNA of the CDR3: TGTGCCAGCAGTGAACGAGGGAACTATGGCTACACCTTC. Protein: CASSERGNYGYTF.

J is TRBJ1-4 and V is TRBV18; 7 bases map to TRBD1. Germline V gives CDR1 KGHSH, CDR2 LQKENI. The V gene end was trimmed by 3 bases and the J gene end by 6 bases; junction bases not matched to a gene: 16. The CDR3 loop spans 18 amino acids. The CDR3 sequence: CASSPSARDSSQDEKLFF. In DNA, the CDR3 is TGTGCCAGCTCACCCTCGGCCAGGGACAGCTCCCAAGATGAAAAACTGTTTTTT.

The rearrangement uses TRBV7-9 and TRBJ1-3; 7 positions match TRBD1. Per the germline V gene, CDR1 is SEHNR and CDR2 is FQNEAQ (reference sequence). The CDR3 length is 15 residues. J was trimmed by 2 bases and V by 5 bases; bases with no gene match: 6. CDR3 residues: CASSRNRGPGNTIYF. Written as DNA, the CDR3 is TGTGCCAGCAGCCGTAACAGGGGACCTGGAAACACCATATATTTT.

In the case of this clone: Its ends do not fully match the called genes, so a read error is possible. The chain carries TRBV7-9 and TRBJ2-1; TRBD1 matches at 7 bases. The V gene's germline CDR1 is SEHNR and CDR2 FQNEAQ (reference sequence). CDR3 length equals 18 residues. The DNA of the CDR3 is TGTTCCAGCAGCTTAGCGCAACAGGGGATCAGCTCCTACAATGAGCAGTTCTTC. It specifies CSSSLAQQGISSYNEQFF.

This chain links TRBV6-5 with TRBJ2-7, with a tentative D call TRBD2 (5 bases). The CDR3 runs 12 residues. Germline-derived CDR1 and CDR2 are MNHEY and SVGAGI. The V end lost 0 bases, the J end lost 5 bases, and 5 bases lay between the germline ends. The CDR3 bases are TGTGCCAGCAGTTACTCGGGAGACGAGCAGTACTTC. Amino acids: CASSYSGDEQYF.

CDR3 sequence: CASSPDRGTYEQYF. CDR3 in DNA: TGTGCCAGCAGTCCGGACAGGGGTACCTACGAGCAGTACTTC. The chain combines TRBV6-5 with TRBJ2-7, with 9 bases fitting TRBD1. The CDR3 runs 14 residues. Germline loops: CDR1 MNHEY, CDR2 SVGAGI. The J segment lost 2 bases and the V segment lost 5 bases, leaving 4 bases of the junction unmatched.

Points on this clone: Distinct nucleotide sequences in the sample also encode this CDR3. This chain joins TRBV5-1 and TRBJ1-5; 7 bases agree with TRBD1. The V gene end was trimmed by 4 bases and the J gene end by 2 bases; junction bases not matched to a gene: 3. The CDR3 length is 14 residues. The V gene's germline CDR1 is SGHRS and CDR2 YFSETQ. The CDR3 loop reads CASSQTGGNQPQHF. The CDR3 nucleotides read TGCGCCAGCAGCCAAACAGGGGGCAATCAGCCCCAGCATTTT. The complete variable domain, with remaining parts taken from reference TRBV5-1 and TRBJ1-5, reads KAGVTQTPRYLIKTRGQQVTLSCSPISGHRSVSWYQQTPGQGLQFLFEYFSETQRNKGNFPGRFSGRQFSNSRSEMNVSTLELGDSALYLCASSQTGGNQPQHFGDGTRLSIL.

This chain uses TRBV19 with TRBJ2-7; D gene unclear. Germline V gene data show CDR1 as LNHDA and CDR2 as SQIVND (reference sequence). The CDR3 length is 15 residues. V was clipped by 5 bases and J by 3 bases, with 17 bases between them. The CDR3, as DNA: TGTGCCAGTAGTGCCGCGCCGATGAGTGACTACGAGCAGTACTTC. Translated: CASSAAPMSDYEQYF. Supplemented by reference TRBV19 and TRBJ2-7, the full variable domain reads DGGITQSPKYLFRKEGQNVTLSCEQNLNHDAMYWYRQDPGQGLRLIYYSQIVNDFQKGDIAEGYSVSREKKESFPLTVTSAQKNPTAFYLCASSAAPMSDYEQYFGPGTRLTVT.

The chain combines TRBV10-3 with TRBJ1-5; 10 bases agree with TRBD1. After removal of 6 bases from V and 2 bases from J, the junction contained 4 bases not matched to a gene. CDR1 and CDR2 from the germline V gene are ENHRY and SYGVKD. The CDR3 is made up of 15 amino acids. As DNA, the CDR3 is TGTGCCATCAGGGAGGGGACAGGGGGCAATCAGCCCCAGCATTTT. The encoded protein is CAIREGTGGNQPQHF.

This sequence joins TRBV9 and TRBJ2-1, with 12 bases identical to TRBD2. Germline CDR1 SGDLS, CDR2 YYNGEE. The V and J ends lost 3 bases and 3 bases, in that order; junction bases with no gene match: 4. The CDR3 contains 16 residues. The CDR3 coding sequence is TGTGCCAGCAGCGCAAGACTAGCGGGGGACTACAATGAGCAGTTCTTC. Translated, it gives CASSARLAGDYNEQFF.

A remark on this clone: In the same sample, other DNA sequences code for this CDR3. The gene calls are TRBV7-9 and TRBJ2-7, with D hard to call. Germline lookup yields CDR1 SEHNR and CDR2 FQNEAQ (reference sequence). The V end lost 5 bases, the J end lost 2 bases, and 7 bases lay between the germline ends. The length of the CDR3 is 12 residues. CDR3 nucleotide sequence: TGTGCCAGCAGCCCTATTCCCTACGAGCAGTACTTC. It translates to CASSPIPYEQYF.

This clone was recorded only once. This chain links TRBV19 with TRBJ1-5; 7 positions match TRBD1. V trimming: 5 bases; J trimming: 1 base; junction bases outside the gene matches: 5. The CDR3 totals 15 residues. Germline assignment: CDR1 LNHDA and CDR2 SQIVND (reference sequence). CDR3 amino acids: CASSSGQTSNQPQHF. The CDR3 DNA is TGTGCCAGTAGTTCGGGACAGACGAGCAATCAGCCCCAGCATTTT.

This chain links TRBV11-2 with TRBJ1-4; 8 bases match TRBD1. The ends lost 5 bases at V and 7 bases at J; junction bases unmatched: 9. There are 15 residues in the CDR3. Germline CDR1 and CDR2: SGHAT and FQNNGV. CDR3: CASSVSQGGVEKLFF. The DNA for the CDR3 is TGTGCCAGCAGCGTATCACAGGGGGGAGTTGAAAAACTGTTTTTT.

The count of this clone is one. This sequence joins TRBV2 and TRBJ2-3, with 8 positions matching TRBD1. Trimming cost V 4 bases and J 4 bases; bases outside gene matches: 13. Germline assignment: CDR1 SNHLY and CDR2 FYNNEI. This CDR3 has 17 residues. The CDR3 region is CASSASRTGIKSDTQYF. Written as DNA, the CDR3 is TGTGCCAGCAGTGCATCTAGGACAGGGATAAAATCAGATACGCAGTATTTT.

This chain links TRBV5-4 with TRBJ2-7; a possible D gene is TRBD1 (5 bases). This CDR3 spans 14 amino acids. Germline V lookup: CDR1 SGHNT, CDR2 YYREEE (reference sequence). The V gene lost 5 bases and the J gene lost 3 bases, with 15 bases spanning the gap. The CDR3 here is CASRLQGALYEQYF. In DNA, the CDR3 is TGTGCCAGCAGGCTTCAAGGGGCCCTCTACGAGCAGTACTTC.